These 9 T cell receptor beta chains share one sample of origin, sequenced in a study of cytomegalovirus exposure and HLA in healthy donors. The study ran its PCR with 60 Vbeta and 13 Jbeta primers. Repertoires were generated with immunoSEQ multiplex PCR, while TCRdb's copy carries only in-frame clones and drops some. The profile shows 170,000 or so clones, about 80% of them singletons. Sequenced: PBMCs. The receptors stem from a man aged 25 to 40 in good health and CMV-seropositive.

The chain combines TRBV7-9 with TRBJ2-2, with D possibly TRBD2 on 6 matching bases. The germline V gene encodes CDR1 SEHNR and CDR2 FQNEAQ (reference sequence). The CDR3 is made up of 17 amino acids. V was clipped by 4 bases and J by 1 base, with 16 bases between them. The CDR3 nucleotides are TGTGCCAGCAGCTCCTCCGCGGGGCGGCAGAACACCGGGGAGCTGTTTTTT. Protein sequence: CASSSSAGRQNTGELFF.

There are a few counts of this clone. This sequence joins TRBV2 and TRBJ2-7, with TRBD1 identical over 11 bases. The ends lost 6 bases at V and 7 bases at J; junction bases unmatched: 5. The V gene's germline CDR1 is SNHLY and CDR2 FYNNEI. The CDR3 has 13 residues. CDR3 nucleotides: TGTGCCAGCAGAGGACAGGGGGCTTGGGAGCAGTACTTC. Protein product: CASRGQGAWEQYF.

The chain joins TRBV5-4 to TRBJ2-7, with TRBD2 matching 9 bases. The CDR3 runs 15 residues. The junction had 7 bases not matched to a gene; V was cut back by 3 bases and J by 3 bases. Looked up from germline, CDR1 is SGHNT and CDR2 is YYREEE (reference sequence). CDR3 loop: CASSSKREALYEQYF. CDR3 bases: TGTGCCAGCAGCTCTAAGCGGGAGGCCCTCTACGAGCAGTACTTC.

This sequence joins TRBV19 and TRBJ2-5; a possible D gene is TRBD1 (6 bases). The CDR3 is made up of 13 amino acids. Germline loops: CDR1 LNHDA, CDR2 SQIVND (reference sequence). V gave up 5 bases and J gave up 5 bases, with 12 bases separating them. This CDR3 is CASSSNRAETQYF. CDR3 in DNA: TGTGCCAGTAGTTCTAACAGGGCGGAGACCCAGTACTTC. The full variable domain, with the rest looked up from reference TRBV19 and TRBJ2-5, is DGGITQSPKYLFRKEGQNVTLSCEQNLNHDAMYWYRQDPGQGLRLIYYSQIVNDFQKGDIAEGYSVSREKKESFPLTVTSAQKNPTAFYLCASSSNRAETQYFGPGTRLLVL.

The CDR3 coding sequence is TGTGCCAGCAGCGGGGAGGGAACTGAAGCTTTCTTT. Its protein product is CASSGEGTEAFF. The chain has TRBV9 and TRBJ1-1; D is undetermined. V was shortened by 3 bases and J by 5 bases, with 8 bases between the two germline ends. The germline V gene has CDR1 SGDLS and CDR2 YYNGEE. CDR3 size: 12 residues.

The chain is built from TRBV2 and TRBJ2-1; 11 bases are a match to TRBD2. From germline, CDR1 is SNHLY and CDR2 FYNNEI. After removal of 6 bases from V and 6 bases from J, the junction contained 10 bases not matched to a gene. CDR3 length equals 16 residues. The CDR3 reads CASSHRTSGSSNEQFF. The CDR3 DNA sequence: TGTGCCAGCAGCCATCGAACTAGCGGGAGTAGCAATGAGCAGTTCTTC.

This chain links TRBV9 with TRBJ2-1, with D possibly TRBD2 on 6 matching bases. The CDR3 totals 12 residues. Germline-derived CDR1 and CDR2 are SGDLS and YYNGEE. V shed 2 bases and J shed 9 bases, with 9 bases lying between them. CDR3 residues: CASSVAEGEQFF. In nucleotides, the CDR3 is TGTGCCAGCAGCGTGGCGGAGGGTGAGCAGTTCTTC.

This chain's CDR3 is CASSPEPEAFF. For the CDR3, the DNA is TGTGCCAGCAGCCCTGAGCCTGAAGCTTTCTTT. The genes are TRBV27 and TRBJ1-1, with D unclear. The CDR3 runs to 11 residues. Germline V lookup: CDR1 MNHEY, CDR2 SMNVEV (reference sequence). Trimming removed 6 bases at V and 6 bases at J, with 8 bases between.

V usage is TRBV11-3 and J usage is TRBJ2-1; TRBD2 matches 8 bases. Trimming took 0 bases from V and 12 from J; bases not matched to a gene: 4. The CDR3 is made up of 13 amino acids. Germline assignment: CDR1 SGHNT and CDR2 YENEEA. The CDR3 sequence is CASSLDLAGRQFF. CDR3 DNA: TGTGCCAGCAGCTTAGATTTAGCGGGAAGGCAGTTCTTC.